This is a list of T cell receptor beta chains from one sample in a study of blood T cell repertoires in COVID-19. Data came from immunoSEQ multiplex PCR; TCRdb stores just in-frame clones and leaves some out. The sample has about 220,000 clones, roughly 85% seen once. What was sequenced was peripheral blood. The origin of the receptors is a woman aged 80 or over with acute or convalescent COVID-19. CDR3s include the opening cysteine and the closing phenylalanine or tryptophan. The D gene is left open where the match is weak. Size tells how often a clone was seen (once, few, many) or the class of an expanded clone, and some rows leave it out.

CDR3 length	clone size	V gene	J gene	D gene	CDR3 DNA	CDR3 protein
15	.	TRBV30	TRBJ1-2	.	TGTGCCTGGATCCGTACACAGGGATATATCTATGGCTACACCTTC	CAWIRTQGYIYGYTF
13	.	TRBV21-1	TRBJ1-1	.	TGTGCCGGGACAATTAAGCACTTAACTGAAGCTTTCTTT	CAGTIKHLTEAFF
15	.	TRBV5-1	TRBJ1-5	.	TGCGCCAGCAGCTTATCGGGTTTGGGCAATCAGCCCCAGCATTTT	CASSLSGLGNQPQHF
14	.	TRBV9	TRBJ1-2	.	TGTGCCAGCAGCGCCCGGGACTATAACTATGGCTACACCTTC	CASSARDYNYGYTF
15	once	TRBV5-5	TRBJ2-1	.	TGTGCCAGCAGCCCCAACTCTTACTCCTACAATGAGCAGTTCTTC	CASSPNSYSYNEQFF
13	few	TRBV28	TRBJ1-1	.	TGTGCCAGCAGTTACGGACATCCAACGGGCGCTTTCTTT	CASSYGHPTGAFF
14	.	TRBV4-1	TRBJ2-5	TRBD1	TGCGCCAGCAGCCAAGGACAGGGGGCAGAGACCCAGTACTTC	CASSQGQGAETQYF
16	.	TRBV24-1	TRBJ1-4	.	TGTGCCACCAGTGACGGAAGACGGGGGGAGAATGAAAAACTGTTTTTT	CATSDGRRGENEKLFF
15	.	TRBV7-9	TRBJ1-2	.	TGTGCCAGCAGCTTGCAGGGGCTTCCTAACTATGGCTACACCTTC	CASSLQGLPNYGYTF
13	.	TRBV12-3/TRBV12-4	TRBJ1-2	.	TGTGCCAGCAGTTCCGCAGGGAACTATGGCTACACCTTC	CASSSAGNYGYTF
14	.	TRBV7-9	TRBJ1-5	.	TGTGCCAGCAGCGGTGTTGGGGGCGCTCAGCCCCAGCATTTT	CASSGVGGAQPQHF
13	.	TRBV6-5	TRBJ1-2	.	TGTGCCAGCACTCTAGCGGGGGGAGATGGCTACACCTTC	CASTLAGGDGYTF
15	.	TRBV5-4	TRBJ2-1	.	TGTGCCAGCAGCTTGGAAACAGGTGATTGGAATGAGCAGTTCTTC	CASSLETGDWNEQFF
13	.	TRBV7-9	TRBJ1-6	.	TGTGCCAGCAGCCCGGCGGGTCCATCACCCCTCCACTTT	CASSPAGPSPLHF
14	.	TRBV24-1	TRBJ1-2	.	TGTGCCACCAGTGAACCCGGGGGGGCTGGTGGCTACACCTTC	CATSEPGGAGGYTF
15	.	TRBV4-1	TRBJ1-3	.	TGCGCCAGCAGCCTATATCAGGACTCTGGAAACACCATATATTTT	CASSLYQDSGNTIYF
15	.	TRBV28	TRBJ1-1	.	TGTGCCAGCAGTTTATTAGCGAAGATGAACACTGAAGCTTTCTTT	CASSLLAKMNTEAFF